The rows below give T cell receptor beta chains drawn from one sample of a study of CD8+ T cells in alopecia areata. The repertoire was sequenced with immunoSEQ multiplex PCR; TCRdb's copy has only in-frame clones and lacks some. The sample contains 150,000 or so clones, less than 70% of which appear only once. The sample consisted of CD4+ T cells sorted from blood, taken at week 4, from a patient treated with tofacitinib. These receptors were collected from a human donor with alopecia areata. Each CDR3 is given with its conserved first and last residue. Each record gives: D gene, J gene, clone size, V gene, CDR3 DNA, CDR3 protein. A D gene is named only where the DNA matches it firmly. Clone size is shown for a subset of rows, as once, few, many or a class of expanded clone.

TRBD1	TRBJ2-5	.	TRBV2	TGTGCCAGCAGTTCGACAGGGCTGGAGACCCAGTACTTC	CASSSTGLETQYF
.	TRBJ2-5	.	TRBV7-2	TGTGCCAGCAACCCCCGACGGGCGGAGACCCAGTACTTC	CASNPRRAETQYF
.	TRBJ1-4	.	TRBV9	TGTGCCAGCACGGGGGGACCCGCGGCCGAAAAACTGTTTTTT	CASTGGPAAEKLFF
.	TRBJ2-1	.	TRBV5-4	TGTGCCAGCAGCTTGGCCGGGGGCCCAGACAATGAGCAGTTCTTC	CASSLAGGPDNEQFF
.	TRBJ2-4	.	TRBV4-3	TGCGCCAGCAGCCAAGGGGGGGCTAACCGGGCCAAAAACATTCAGCACTTC	CASSQGGANRAKNIQHF
.	TRBJ1-5	few	TRBV30	TGTGCCTCAAAAGGGGGTAGCAATCAGCCCCAGCATTTT	CASKGGSNQPQHF
.	TRBJ2-1	.	TRBV7-2	TGTGCCAGCAGCTTAGCCGTTTACAATGAGCAGTTCTTC	CASSLAVYNEQFF
.	TRBJ1-2	.	TRBV30	TGTGCCTGTCCTCTATGGGGGCGGGCTAATGGCTACACCTTC	CACPLWGRANGYTF
.	TRBJ1-1	.	TRBV30	TGTGCCTGGAGTGGAATTTATCGTTTCACTGAAGCTTTCTTT	CAWSGIYRFTEAFF
.	TRBJ2-3	few	TRBV4-3	TGCGCCAGCAGCCCTAGACGGGGAGCTACCACAGATACGCAGTATTTT	CASSPRRGATTDTQYF
TRBD2	TRBJ2-1	.	TRBV6-5	TGTGCCAGCACCGCGGGAGGGGGCCTGTATGAGCAGTTCTTC	CASTAGGGLYEQFF
.	TRBJ2-3	.	TRBV30	TGTGCCTGGGGGACCACAGATACGCAGTATTTT	CAWGTTDTQYF
TRBD1	TRBJ2-3	few	TRBV29-1	TGCAGCGTTGGACAGGGGGGCCGCACAGATACGCAGTATTTT	CSVGQGGRTDTQYF
.	TRBJ2-1	.	TRBV7-6	TGTGCCAGCAACACTCCCCTCTCGGGGGGCCCACCCTACAATGAGCAGTTCTTC	CASNTPLSGGPPYNEQFF
.	TRBJ1-4	few	TRBV7-9	TGTGCCAGCAGCTTAGTACGTGAAAAACTGTTTTTT	CASSLVREKLFF
.	TRBJ2-5	.	TRBV29-1	TGCAGCGTTGTGGCAGGGCGAGAGACCCAGTACTTC	CSVVAGRETQYF
TRBD1	TRBJ1-1	.	TRBV29-1	TGCAGCGGTGACAGGGGGATGAACACTGAAGCTTTCTTT	CSGDRGMNTEAFF
.	TRBJ2-3	.	TRBV7-2	TGTGCCAGCAGCTTAGCGGCGGGGGCTCGCACAGATACGCAGTATTTT	CASSLAAGARTDTQYF
.	TRBJ1-5	.	TRBV4-2	TGTGCCAGCAGCCAAGATTGGATACAGCTACAGCCCCAGCATTTT	CASSQDWIQLQPQHF
.	TRBJ1-5	few	TRBV29-1	TGCAGCGTGTCCGGGACCGGGGGGCAGCCCCAGCATTTT	CSVSGTGGQPQHF
.	TRBJ1-6	.	TRBV7-2	TGTGCCAGCAGCCCCCCCGGGGGTAATTCACCCCTCCACTTT	CASSPPGGNSPLHF
TRBD1	TRBJ2-3	once	TRBV13	TGTGCCAGCAGCTCACCGACAGGGGGAGATACGCAGTATTTT	CASSSPTGGDTQYF
.	TRBJ2-3	.	TRBV29-1	TGCAGCGTTGACCTCACAGATACGCAGTATTTT	CSVDLTDTQYF
TRBD2	TRBJ2-7	.	TRBV6-6	TGTGCCAGCAGCCGGACTAGCGGGGTCCACGAGCAGTACTTC	CASSRTSGVHEQYF
.	TRBJ2-3	.	TRBV9	TGTGCCAGCAGCGTAGTTGGGTCTAGCACAGATACGCAGTATTTT	CASSVVGSSTDTQYF
.	TRBJ2-2	.	TRBV6-6	TGTGCCAGCAGTCGGGACTCCCCTCTTCACGGGGAGCTGTTTTTT	CASSRDSPLHGELFF
TRBD2	TRBJ2-1	.	TRBV7-3	TGTGCCAGCAGCTTAAGTACTAGCGGGGGGAGACGTGAGCAGTTCTTC	CASSLSTSGGRREQFF
.	TRBJ2-7	.	TRBV7-9	TGTGCCAGCAGCGCTGCCCTGCATACGAGGCAGTACTTC	CASSAALHTRQYF
.	TRBJ1-3	.	TRBV30	TGTGCCTGGAGTGGAGGAAGCAACACCATATATTTT	CAWSGGSNTIYF
TRBD2	TRBJ2-3	.	TRBV9	TGTGCCAGCAGCGTAGTAGCGGGGAGCACAGATACGCAGTATTTT	CASSVVAGSTDTQYF
.	TRBJ2-5	.	TRBV7-7	TGTGCTAGCAGCTTAGGACTGGAAGAGACCCAGTACTTC	CASSLGLEETQYF
.	TRBJ1-2	once	TRBV25-1	TGTGCCAGCAGTTCGACCGGACCCCCCGGGTATGGCTACACCTTC	CASSSTGPPGYGYTF
TRBD1	TRBJ1-3	.	TRBV29-1	TGCAGCGTTGAGTACAGGGGGCTCTCTGGAAACACCATATATTTT	CSVEYRGLSGNTIYF
.	TRBJ1-6	.	TRBV5-1	TGCGCCAGCAGTAGAGCCACAGATAATTCACCCCTCCACTTT	CASSRATDNSPLHF